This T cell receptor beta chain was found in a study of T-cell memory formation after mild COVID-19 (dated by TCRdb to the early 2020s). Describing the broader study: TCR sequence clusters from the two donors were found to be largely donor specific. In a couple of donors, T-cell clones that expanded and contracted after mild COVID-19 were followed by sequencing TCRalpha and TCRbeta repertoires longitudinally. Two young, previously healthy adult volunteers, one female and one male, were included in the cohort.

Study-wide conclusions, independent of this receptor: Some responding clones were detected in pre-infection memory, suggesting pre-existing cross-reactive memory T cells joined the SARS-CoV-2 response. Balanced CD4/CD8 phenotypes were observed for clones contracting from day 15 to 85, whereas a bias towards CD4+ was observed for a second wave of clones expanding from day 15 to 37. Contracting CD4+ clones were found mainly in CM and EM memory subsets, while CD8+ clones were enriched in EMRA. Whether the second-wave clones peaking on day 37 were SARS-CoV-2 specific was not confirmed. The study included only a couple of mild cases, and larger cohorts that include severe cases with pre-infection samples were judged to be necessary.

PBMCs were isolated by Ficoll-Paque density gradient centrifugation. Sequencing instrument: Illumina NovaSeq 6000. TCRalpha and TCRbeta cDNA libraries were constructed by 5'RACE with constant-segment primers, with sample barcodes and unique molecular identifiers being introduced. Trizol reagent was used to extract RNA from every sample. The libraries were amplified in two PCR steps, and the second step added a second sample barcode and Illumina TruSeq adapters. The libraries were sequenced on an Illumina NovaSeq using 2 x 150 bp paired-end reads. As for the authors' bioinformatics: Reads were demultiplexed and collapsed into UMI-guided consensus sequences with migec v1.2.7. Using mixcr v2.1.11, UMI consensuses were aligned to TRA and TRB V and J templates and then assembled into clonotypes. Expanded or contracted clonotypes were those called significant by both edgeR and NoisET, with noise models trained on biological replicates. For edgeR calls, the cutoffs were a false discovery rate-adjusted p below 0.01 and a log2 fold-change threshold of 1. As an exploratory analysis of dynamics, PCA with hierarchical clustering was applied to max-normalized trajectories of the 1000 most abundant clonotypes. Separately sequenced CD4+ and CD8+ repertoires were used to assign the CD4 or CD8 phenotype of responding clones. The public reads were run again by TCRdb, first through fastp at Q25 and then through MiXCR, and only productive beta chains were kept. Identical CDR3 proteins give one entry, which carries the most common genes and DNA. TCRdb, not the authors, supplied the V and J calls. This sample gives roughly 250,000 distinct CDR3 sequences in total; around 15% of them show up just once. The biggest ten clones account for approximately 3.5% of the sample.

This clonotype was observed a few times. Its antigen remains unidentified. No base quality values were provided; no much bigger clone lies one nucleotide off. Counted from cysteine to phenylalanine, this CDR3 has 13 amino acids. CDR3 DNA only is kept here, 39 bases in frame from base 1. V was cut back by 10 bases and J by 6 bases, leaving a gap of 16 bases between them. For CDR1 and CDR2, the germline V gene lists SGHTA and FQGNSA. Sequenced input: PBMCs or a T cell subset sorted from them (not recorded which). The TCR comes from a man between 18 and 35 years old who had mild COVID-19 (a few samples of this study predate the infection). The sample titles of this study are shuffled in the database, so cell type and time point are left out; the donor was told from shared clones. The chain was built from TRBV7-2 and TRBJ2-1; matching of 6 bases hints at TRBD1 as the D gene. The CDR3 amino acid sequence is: CATSDRKANEQFF. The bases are TGTGCCACCTCCGACAGGAAAGCCAATGAGCAGTTCTTC. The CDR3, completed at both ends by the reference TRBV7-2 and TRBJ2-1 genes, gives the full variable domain GAGVSQSPSNKVTEKGKDVELRCDPISGHTALYWYRQSLGQGLEFLIYFQGNSAPDKSGLPSDRFSAERTGGSVSTLTIQRTQQEDSAVYLCATSDRKANEQFFGPGTRLTVL.